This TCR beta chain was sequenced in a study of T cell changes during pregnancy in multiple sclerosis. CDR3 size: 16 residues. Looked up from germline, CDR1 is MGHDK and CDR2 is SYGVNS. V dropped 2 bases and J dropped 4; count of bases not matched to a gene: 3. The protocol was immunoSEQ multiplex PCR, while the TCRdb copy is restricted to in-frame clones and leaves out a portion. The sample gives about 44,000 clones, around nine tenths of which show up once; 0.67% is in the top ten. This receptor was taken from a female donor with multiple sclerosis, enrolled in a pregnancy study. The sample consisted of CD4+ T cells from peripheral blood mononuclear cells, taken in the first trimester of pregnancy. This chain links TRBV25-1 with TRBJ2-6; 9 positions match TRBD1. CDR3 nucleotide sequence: TGTGCCAGCAGTGAAACAGGGGGCCCCGGGGCCAACGTCCTGACTTTC. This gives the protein CASSETGGPGANVLTF. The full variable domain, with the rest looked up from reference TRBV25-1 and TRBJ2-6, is EADIYQTPRYLVIGTGKKITLECSQTMGHDKMYWYQQDPGMELHLIHYSYGVNSTEKGDLSSESTVSRIRTEHFPLTLESARPSHTSQYLCASSETGGPGANVLTFGAGSRLTVL.